These 8 T cell receptor beta chains were all obtained from the same sample, sequenced in a study of post-analysis software for immune sequencing data. Researchers reported that TCR beta cDNA libraries carried unique molecular identifiers. Via MiXCR, TCRdb re-called the PCR reads, giving one row per CDR3 protein. This sample has hundreds of thousands of distinct CDR3 sequences, with about 60% found just once. For these TCRs, the target antigens are not known. Overall study results and limits: Patients showed TRBV5-6, TRBV5-1 and TRBV20-1 among several TRBV segments more frequent than in controls.

The specimen sequenced was blood. These receptors were collected from a girl aged 2 to 10 with multiple sclerosis.

J is TRBJ2-1 and V is TRBV3-1, with 11 bases fitting TRBD2. With V trimmed by 3 bases and J by 5 bases, 3 bases remained unmatched. Looked up from germline, CDR1 is LGHDT and CDR2 is YNNKEL (reference sequence). The CDR3 has 15 residues. The CDR3 region is CASSHGTSGNNEQFF. As DNA, the CDR3 is TGTGCCAGCAGCCACGGGACTAGCGGAAACAATGAGCAGTTCTTC.

The chain has TRBV20-1 and TRBJ2-5; D may match TRBD1 or TRBD2 (6 bases each). Germline V lookup: CDR1 DFQATT, CDR2 SNEGSKA (reference sequence). Trimming pared 3 bases from V and 6 bases from J, leaving 20 bases between. The length of the CDR3 is 15 residues. This CDR3 is CSASPKSGAGQTQYF. The CDR3 nucleotides read TGCAGTGCTAGTCCCAAGTCGGGGGCCGGCCAGACCCAGTACTTC.

This clonotype was observed many times. This sequence joins TRBV7-2 and TRBJ2-3, with D tentatively TRBD1 or TRBD2 (5 bases each). V was shortened by 1 base and J by 2 bases, with 10 bases between the two germline ends. Germline values: CDR1 SGHTA, CDR2 FQGNSA. The CDR3 has 15 residues. CDR3: CASSLGQGPTDTQYF. DNA for the CDR3: TGTGCCAGCAGCTTAGGGCAGGGACCCACAGATACGCAGTATTTT. Full variable domain (remainder filled in from reference TRBV7-2 and TRBJ2-3): GAGVSQSPSNKVTEKGKDVELRCDPISGHTALYWYRQSLGQGLEFLIYFQGNSAPDKSGLPSDRFSAERTGGSVSTLTIQRTQQEDSAVYLCASSLGQGPTDTQYFGPGTRLTVL.

V usage is TRBV29-1 and J usage is TRBJ1-1, with D possibly matching TRBD1 (5 bases). V was shortened by 4 bases and J by 6 bases, with 15 bases between the two germline ends. Per the germline V gene, CDR1 is SQVTM and CDR2 is ANQGSEA. The CDR3 length is 13 residues. The chain's CDR3 is CSVAYHRWPEAFF. The CDR3 DNA is TGCAGCGTTGCTTACCACAGGTGGCCTGAAGCTTTCTTT.

The chain has TRBV7-9 and TRBJ2-3, with 9 nucleotides matching TRBD2. The CDR3 is 16 residues long. The V gene end was trimmed by 9 bases and the J gene end by 1 base; junction bases not matched to a gene: 11. Germline V gene data show CDR1 as SEHNR and CDR2 as FQNEAQ (reference sequence). The DNA for the CDR3 is TGTGCCAGTCACAAAAACATAGCGGGGGGCACAGATACGCAGTATTTT. Its translation is CASHKNIAGGTDTQYF.

V usage is TRBV20-1 and J usage is TRBJ2-5; D possibly uses TRBD1 or TRBD2 (6 bases each). CDR1 is DFQATT, CDR2 SNEGSKA, per germline (reference sequence). Trimming removed 5 bases at V and 5 bases at J, with 21 bases between. The CDR3 has 15 residues. This CDR3 is CSAGAHREGRETQYF. The CDR3 DNA reads as TGCAGTGCTGGAGCTCACAGGGAAGGGAGGGAGACCCAGTACTTC.

The sample holds a few counts of this clonotype. The rearrangement joins TRBV7-9 to TRBJ1-2; TRBD1 aligns across 8 bases. Per germline, CDR1 SEHNR and CDR2 FQNEAQ (reference sequence). V shed 4 bases and J 7 bases; nucleotides not matched to a gene: 8. There are 14 residues in the CDR3. This CDR3 reads CASSWTGIRGGYTF. CDR3 nucleotide sequence: TGTGCCAGCAGCTGGACAGGGATAAGGGGTGGCTACACCTTC.

The rearrangement uses TRBV28 and TRBJ2-5; D possibly corresponds to TRBD1 (5 bases). The J call may be faulty, since TRBJ2-7 better matches the DNA end. The CDR3 covers 15 residues. The V gene's germline CDR1 is MDHEN and CDR2 SYDVKM. CDR3 sequence (DNA): TGTGCCAGCAGCCCCAGGGCATTTTTGGCCTACGAGCAGTACTTC. Amino acid sequence: CASSPRAFLAYEQYF.